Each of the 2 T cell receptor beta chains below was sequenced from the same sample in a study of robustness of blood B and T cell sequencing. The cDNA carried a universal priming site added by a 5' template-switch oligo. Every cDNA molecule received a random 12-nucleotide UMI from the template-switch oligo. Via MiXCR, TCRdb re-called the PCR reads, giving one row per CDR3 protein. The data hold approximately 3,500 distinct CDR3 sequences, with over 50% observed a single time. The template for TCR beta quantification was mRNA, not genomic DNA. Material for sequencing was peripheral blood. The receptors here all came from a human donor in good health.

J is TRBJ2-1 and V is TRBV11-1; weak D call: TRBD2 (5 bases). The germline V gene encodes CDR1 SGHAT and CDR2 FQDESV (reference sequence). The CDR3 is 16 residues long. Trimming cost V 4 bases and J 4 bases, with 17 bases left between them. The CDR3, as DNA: TGTGCCAGCAGCTACGGACTCGCAATTCGATACAATGAGCAGTTCTTC. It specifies CASSYGLAIRYNEQFF.

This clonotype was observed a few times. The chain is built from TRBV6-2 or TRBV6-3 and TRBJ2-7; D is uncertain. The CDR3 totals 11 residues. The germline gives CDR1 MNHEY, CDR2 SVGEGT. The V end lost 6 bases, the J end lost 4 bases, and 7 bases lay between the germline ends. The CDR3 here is CASSPYYEQYF. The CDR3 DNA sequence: TGTGCCAGCAGCCCTTATTACGAGCAGTACTTC.